What follows are 3 T cell receptor beta chains derived from one specimen sequenced in a study of cytomegalovirus exposure and HLA in healthy donors. Primers for the PCR totalled 60 Vbeta and 13 Jbeta. Using immunoSEQ multiplex PCR, the repertoire was profiled, and TCRdb retains in-frame clones only, with some absent. Among approximately 190,000 clones listed, 87% were seen once. The sample taken for sequencing was PBMCs. These receptors all come from a boy aged 2-15 years in good health and CMV-seronegative.

This rearrangement joins TRBV28 to TRBJ2-2, with no clear D. This CDR3 is built from 14 residues. Looked up from germline, CDR1 is MDHEN and CDR2 is SYDVKM. Trimming removed 8 bases from V and 1 base from J, with 11 bases in between. CDR3 region: CASGTPGNTGELFF. The CDR3 bases are TGTGCCAGCGGCACGCCGGGGAACACCGGGGAGCTGTTTTTT. The full variable domain, with the rest looked up from reference TRBV28 and TRBJ2-2, is DVKVTQSSRYLVKRTGEKVFLECVQDMDHENMFWYRQDPGLGLRLIYFSYDVKMKEKGDIPEGYSVSREKKERFSLILESASTNQTSMYLCASGTPGNTGELFFGEGSRLTVL.

The chain combines TRBV29-1 with TRBJ2-7, with D perhaps matching TRBD1 (5 bases). The V end was cut by 2 bases, the J end by 6 bases, with 14 bases between. The CDR3 has 13 amino acids. Germline assignment: CDR1 SQVTM and CDR2 ANQGSEA. This CDR3 is CSVEWTQRGEQYF. The CDR3 bases are TGCAGCGTTGAATGGACACAGCGTGGCGAGCAGTACTTC.

The V gene is TRBV28, the J gene TRBJ2-4; TRBD1 matches 8 bases. The CDR3 totals 13 residues. The germline gives CDR1 MDHEN, CDR2 SYDVKM. V lost 5 bases, J lost 14 bases, and 11 bases stayed unmatched. The CDR3 nucleotides are TGTGCCAGCAGTCTTGGACTACAGGGGGTGGAGTACTTC. Translation gives CASSLGLQGVEYF.